The 26 T cell receptor beta chains listed next were all sequenced from one sample in a study of blood T cell repertoires in COVID-19. Method: immunoSEQ multiplex PCR; TCRdb's copy keeps in-frame clones and lacks some. In the table there are roughly 250,000 clones, 80% to 90% of which are singletons. Material: PBMCs or T cells enriched from blood (not recorded which). Receptors were obtained from a woman aged 45-60 years who had recovered from COVID-19.

DNA of the CDR3: TGCAGCGTTGTTGGACAGACCGGGGGGTACACCGGGGAGCTGTTTTTT. The encoded protein is CSVVGQTGGYTGELFF. V usage is TRBV29-1 and J usage is TRBJ2-2; tentatively, D is TRBD2 (7 bases). This CDR3 is built from 16 residues. Trimming removed 4 bases from V and 3 bases from J, with 18 bases in between. The germline CDR1 and CDR2 sequences are SQVTM and ANQGSEA.

The chain has TRBV29-1 and TRBJ1-1, with 8 nucleotides matching TRBD1. Germline V CDR1 and CDR2: SQVTM, ANQGSEA. The CDR3 has 12 residues. J gave up 5 bases and V 4 bases, and 3 bases lay outside the gene matches. The CDR3 nucleotides read TGCAGCGTTGGGACAGGGATGACTGAAGCTTTCTTT. It codes for CSVGTGMTEAFF.

This clone was seen once. This sequence joins TRBV9 and TRBJ1-1, with D perhaps matching TRBD1 (5 bases). This CDR3 contains 16 residues. The V end was cut by 3 bases, the J end by 1 base, with 16 bases between. Germline assignment: CDR1 SGDLS and CDR2 YYNGEE. As DNA, the CDR3 is TGTGCCAGCAGCGGAGGCCCCGCCACAGGGAACACTGAAGCTTTCTTT. Translating gives CASSGGPATGNTEAFF.

This clone was counted once. The rearrangement uses TRBV18 and TRBJ2-7; D gene unclear. Trimming took off 3 bases at V and 7 bases at J, with 25 bases between the two ends. CDR1 KGHSH and CDR2 LQKENI come from the germline V gene. There are 17 residues in the CDR3. Here the CDR3 reads CASSPAAAISVIAEQYF. CDR3 coding DNA: TGTGCCAGCTCACCGGCAGCAGCGATAAGCGTGATTGCGGAGCAGTACTTC.

This clone occurred a few times. The rearrangement uses TRBV3-1 (or the pseudogene TRBV3-2) and TRBJ1-1; D is possibly TRBD1 (5 bases). The CDR3 is 14 residues long. V shed 4 bases and J shed 4 bases, with 13 bases lying between them. Germline-derived CDR1 and CDR2 are LGHDT and YNNKEL (reference sequence). The CDR3 protein is CASSLGGSGTEAFF. For the CDR3, the DNA is TGTGCCAGCAGCCTCGGGGGTAGTGGCACTGAAGCTTTCTTT.

The chain employs TRBV7-9 and TRBJ1-2; 8 nucleotides agree with TRBD1. There are 15 residues in the CDR3. The V gene's germline CDR1 is SEHNR and CDR2 FQNEAQ (reference sequence). V trimming: 4 bases; J trimming: 4 bases; junction bases outside the gene matches: 8. The CDR3 nucleotides read TGTGCCAGCAGCTCATCCCCGGGACAGGTCTATGGCTACACCTTC. Its translation: CASSSSPGQVYGYTF.

CDR3 in DNA: TGTGCCAGTGGTGTCGAGGGAATGAACACTGAAGCTTTCTTT. Protein: CASGVEGMNTEAFF. The rearrangement links TRBV5-6 to TRBJ1-1, with D unclear. V was trimmed by 8 bases and J by 0 bases, leaving 14 bases between them. The CDR3 has 14 residues. Germline CDR1 SGHDT, CDR2 YYEEEE.

This chain links TRBV24-1 with TRBJ2-7, with a possible D match to TRBD2 (5 bases). The V and J ends lost 3 bases and 7 bases respectively, with 12 bases between them. The CDR3 loop spans 13 amino acids. The germline V gene encodes CDR1 KGHDR and CDR2 SFDVKD. This CDR3 reads CATSDEMGGEQYF. The DNA of the CDR3 is TGTGCCACCAGTGATGAAATGGGCGGGGAGCAGTACTTC.

The chain combines TRBV6-5 with TRBJ1-2, with no clear D. CDR1 MNHEY and CDR2 SVGAGI come from the germline V gene. V gave up 6 bases and J gave up 3 bases, with 17 bases separating them. The CDR3 runs to 15 residues. Here the CDR3 DNA reads TGTGCCAGCAGCCGCGGGTTGGGGTTCGACTATGGCTACACCTTC. Translation: CASSRGLGFDYGYTF.

The rearrangement uses TRBV10-3 and TRBJ1-5; 10 nucleotides agree with TRBD1. Germline CDR1 reads ENHRY; CDR2 reads SYGVKD. V shed 4 bases and J 1 base; nucleotides not matched to a gene: 1. This CDR3 contains 15 residues. The DNA for the CDR3 is TGTGCCATCAGTGTGGGACAGGGGAGCAATCAGCCCCAGCATTTT. Residues: CAISVGQGSNQPQHF.

The genes are TRBV27 and TRBJ1-6, with D possibly TRBD1 on 5 matching bases. Trimming took 5 bases from V and 7 from J, leaving 12 bases between them. The germline CDR1 and CDR2 sequences are MNHEY and SMNVEV (reference sequence). The CDR3 runs to 14 residues. CDR3 loop: CASSTFGGNSPLHF. The CDR3 DNA follows: TGTGCCAGCAGTACGTTCGGGGGGAATTCACCCCTCCACTTT.

The chain recombines TRBV7-5 with TRBJ1-1. TRBV7-5 is recorded as a pseudogene. This CDR3 has 16 amino acids. This CDR3 reads CARSLEYSSEGTEAFF. CDR3 bases: TGTGCCAGAAGCTTAGAATACTCTTCAGAGGGCACTGAAGCTTTCTTT.

The V gene is TRBV9, the J gene TRBJ1-5; D uncertain. The ends were cut back, 0 bases at V and 6 bases at J, with 7 bases in the middle. Germline V gene sequence: CDR1 SGDLS, CDR2 YYNGEE. CDR3 length equals 13 residues. CDR3 DNA: TGTGCCAGCAGCGTAGGTCCGGGTCAGCCCCAGCATTTT. Residues: CASSVGPGQPQHF.

This clone occurred a few times. The chain is built from TRBV4-1 and TRBJ2-1; TRBD1 aligns across 9 bases. The V segment lost 3 bases and the J segment 6 bases; nucleotides outside the gene matches: 12. The CDR3 is made up of 17 amino acids. Germline V gene lookup returns CDR1 MGHRA and CDR2 YSYEKL. In DNA form, the CDR3 reads TGCGCCAGCAGCCACTTTACCGGGACAGGGATCTCCAATGAGCAGTTCTTC. The encoded protein is CASSHFTGTGISNEQFF.

The chain employs TRBV6-4 and TRBJ1-6; no firm D call. Trimming took off 6 bases at V and 2 bases at J, with 11 bases between the two ends. Germline values: CDR1 MRHNA, CDR2 SNTAGT. The CDR3 spans 15 residues. The CDR3 sequence: CASSPPGTYNSPLHF. The CDR3, as DNA: TGTGCCAGCAGCCCCCCCGGGACCTATAATTCACCCCTCCACTTT.

This chain's CDR3 is CASSLAGDPNSPLHF. CDR3 DNA: TGCGCCAGCAGCTTGGCCGGAGACCCTAATTCACCCCTCCACTTT. This chain links TRBV5-1 with TRBJ1-6; D call uncertain. The V gene lost 0 bases and the J gene lost 6 bases, with 10 bases spanning the gap. Germline V gene sequence: CDR1 SGHRS, CDR2 YFSETQ. The CDR3 contains 15 residues.

Comment on this clone: The junction shows a germline mismatch at one end, possibly a read error. This chain connects TRBV7-7 to TRBJ2-2, with 7 bases fitting TRBD2. The length of the CDR3 is 16 residues. The germline V gene has CDR1 SSHAT and CDR2 FNYEAQ (reference sequence). CDR3 sequence: CASSKPSGANTGELFF. CDR3 in DNA: TGTGCTAGCAGCAAACCAAGCGGGGCCAACACCGGGGAGCTGTTTTTT.

This clone was seen more than once but under ten times. V is TRBV5-1 and J is TRBJ1-4; D is uncertain. Germline CDR1 is SGHRS and CDR2 is YFSETQ. V lost 4 bases to trimming and J lost 8 bases, with 18 bases between them. The CDR3 covers 15 residues. This CDR3 reads CASSKMSGLKEKLFF. The CDR3 bases are TGCGCCAGCAGCAAAATGTCGGGGTTAAAGGAAAAACTGTTTTTT.

This CDR3 is CSVDSGAGANVLTF. CDR3 DNA sequence: TGCAGCGTTGATTCAGGTGCTGGGGCCAACGTCCTGACTTTC. The rearrangement joins TRBV29-1 to TRBJ2-6, with D unclear. V gave up 3 bases and J gave up 2 bases, with 8 bases separating them. Germline assignment: CDR1 SQVTM and CDR2 ANQGSEA. This CDR3 region has 14 residues.

V is TRBV6-1 and J is TRBJ2-7; D is uncertain. The V end was cut by 1 base, the J end by 2 bases, with 9 bases between. From germline, CDR1 is MNHNS and CDR2 SASEGT. The CDR3 contains 14 residues. The CDR3 nucleotides read TGTGCCAGCAGTGAAGGGCAGAACACCTACGAGCAGTACTTC. The encoded protein is CASSEGQNTYEQYF.

The CDR3, as DNA: TGCAGCGTTCCGGGACAGGGGCCCGGTGGCTACACCTTC. Translation: CSVPGQGPGGYTF. V and J are TRBV29-1 and TRBJ1-2, with 10 bases that match TRBD1. Germline loops: CDR1 SQVTM, CDR2 ANQGSEA. The CDR3 is 13 amino acids. The V segment lost 5 bases and the J segment 7 bases; nucleotides outside the gene matches: 7.

The chain is built from TRBV27 and TRBJ1-4; 8 bases are a match to TRBD1. Germline-derived CDR1 and CDR2 are MNHEY and SMNVEV (reference sequence). This CDR3 region has 14 residues. J gave up 8 bases and V 6 bases, and 8 bases lay outside the gene matches. CDR3 amino acids: CASRNRGSREKLFF. The DNA for the CDR3 is TGTGCCAGCAGAAACAGGGGGTCCAGGGAAAAACTGTTTTTT.

This chain connects TRBV19 to TRBJ2-3; D unclear. The CDR3 covers 13 residues. V was cut by 5 bases and J by 0 bases, with 6 bases left in between. Germline CDR1 reads LNHDA; CDR2 reads SQIVND (reference sequence). The CDR3 sequence is CASSQASTDTQYF. In DNA form, the CDR3 reads TGTGCCAGTAGTCAGGCTAGCACAGATACGCAGTATTTT.

The chain is built from TRBV12-3 or TRBV12-4 and TRBJ1-6; 8 nucleotides line up with TRBD1. Trimming took 11 bases from V and 8 from J; bases not matched to a gene: 5. CDR3 length: 12 amino acids. The CDR3 DNA follows: TGTGCCTCAGCAGGGGGCCATTCACCCCTCCACTTT. Translated, it gives CASAGGHSPLHF.

The CDR3 nucleotides read TGCGCCAGCAGCTTGGGACAGGGGCCCGATGAGCAGTTCTTC. The encoded protein is CASSLGQGPDEQFF. The chain recombines TRBV5-1 with TRBJ2-1, with 8 bases aligning to TRBD1. Germline lookup yields CDR1 SGHRS and CDR2 YFSETQ. Losses at the gene ends were 0 bases for V and 8 bases for J; bases not matched to a gene: 4. The CDR3 spans 14 residues.

The CDR3 sequence is CASRVSDSPLHF. CDR3 DNA: TGTGCCAGCAGGGTATCGGATTCACCCCTCCACTTT. V gene TRBV6-5 combines with J gene TRBJ1-6; no reliable D call. V was shortened by 6 bases and J by 8 bases, with 8 bases between the two germline ends. Germline loops: CDR1 MNHEY, CDR2 SVGAGI. This CDR3 contains 12 residues.